This T cell receptor (beta chain) originates from a study of blood T cells in healthy people across ages. Study results and limitations: Reliance upon unsorted PBMCs precluded definitive naive versus antigen-experienced comparison.

Turning to this clonotype: Its target is unknown.

Alongside a J-beta primer mix, a sample-barcoded 5' primer served in a second PCR lasting about 7 to 11 cycles. Each cDNA was tagged by a template-switch adaptor containing 12 random nucleotides. From the 5' RACE reads, TCRdb called clonotypes with MiXCR, one entry per CDR3 protein. Of about 1.8 million distinct CDR3 sequences listed, 40% to 55% were seen once; the top ten hold 2.1%. The CDR3 has 16 residues. V was cut by 4 bases and J by 11 bases, with 24 bases left in between. The germline V gene encodes CDR1 DFQATT and CDR2 SNEGSKA (reference sequence). The chain is built from TRBV20-1 and TRBJ1-6, with a tentative D call TRBD1 (5 bases). The source material was blood. The receptor was isolated from a woman between 40 and 55 years old in good health. Here the CDR3 reads CSAKTSHGAETAPLHF. CDR3 nucleotides: TGCAGTGCTAAAACCTCCCACGGGGCCGAAACGGCACCCCTCCACTTT.